The 22 T cell receptor beta chains presented below share a single source sample, sequenced in a study of Graves' ophthalmopathy and Graves' hyperthyroidism. Researchers took RNA transcripts and amplified TCR beta CDR3 regions from them. A first-round RT-PCR used HTBI primers, followed by a second-round multiplex PCR. TCRdb called the multiplex PCR reads again in MiXCR, with one record for every CDR3 protein. The table has around 470,000 distinct CDR3 sequences, approximately 14% seen once. The material sequenced was blood. The receptors were sampled from a woman aged 30 to 39 with Graves' ophthalmopathy.

There are many counts of this clonotype. CDR3: CASSEGARANGYTF. The CDR3 DNA is TGTGCCAGCAGTGAAGGGGCCAGGGCCAATGGCTACACCTTC. This chain uses TRBV6-1 with TRBJ1-2; perhaps TRBD1 as D (5 bases). Germline V gene data show CDR1 as MNHNS and CDR2 as SASEGT. Between the trimmed V and J ends, which lost 1 base and 6 bases, there was a span of 12 bases. The CDR3 contains 14 residues.

This clonotype was seen ten or more times. The chain joins TRBV12-3 or TRBV12-4 to TRBJ1-2; D possibly corresponds to TRBD1 (6 bases). V was trimmed by 1 base and J by 4 bases, leaving 16 bases between them. The CDR3 loop spans 16 amino acids. The CDR3 spells CASSLDDRRFGYGYTF. CDR3 sequence (DNA): TGTGCCAGCAGTTTAGATGACAGGCGGTTCGGCTATGGCTACACCTTC.

This clonotype was counted ten times or more. The chain recombines TRBV20-1 with TRBJ2-7; tentatively, D is TRBD1 or TRBD2 (5 bases each). Trimming stripped 3 bases from V and 7 bases from J, with 19 bases between. The germline V gene encodes CDR1 DFQATT and CDR2 SNEGSKA (reference sequence). This CDR3 contains 14 residues. The CDR3 loop reads CSASPSGQPREQYF. CDR3 in DNA: TGCAGTGCTAGCCCAAGCGGACAACCTCGGGAGCAGTACTTC.

This clonotype occurred once. Being one base from a much bigger clone, this may be a read error. The chain recombines TRBV2 with TRBJ2-7; 9 bases agree with TRBD1. V lost 8 bases and J lost 0; bases outside the gene matches: 8. This CDR3 is built from 15 residues. CDR1 is SNHLY, CDR2 FYNNEI, per germline. The CDR3 loop reads CASRQPGQGSYEQYF. CDR3 coding DNA: TGTGCCAGCCGTCAACCGGGACAGGGCTCCTACGAGCAGTACTTC.

This clonotype was picked up many times. The rearrangement uses TRBV7-2 and TRBJ2-5; 11 bases map to TRBD2. The CDR3 totals 15 residues. V shed 1 base and J 4 bases; nucleotides not matched to a gene: 2. Looked up from germline, CDR1 is SGHTA and CDR2 is FQGNSA. CDR3 in amino acids: CASSLVLAGVETQYF. DNA for the CDR3: TGTGCCAGCAGCTTAGTACTAGCGGGGGTAGAGACCCAGTACTTC. Using reference TRBV7-2 and TRBJ2-5 for the parts outside the CDR3, the full variable domain is GAGVSQSPSNKVTEKGKDVELRCDPISGHTALYWYRQSLGQGLEFLIYFQGNSAPDKSGLPSDRFSAERTGGSVSTLTIQRTQQEDSAVYLCASSLVLAGVETQYFGPGTRLLVL.

J is TRBJ2-7 and V is TRBV6-1, with TRBD1 matching 10 bases. The V gene end was trimmed by 4 bases and the J gene end by 0 bases; junction bases not matched to a gene: 3. Looked up from germline, CDR1 is MNHNS and CDR2 is SASEGT. The CDR3 sequence is 15 residues long. This CDR3 reads CASSGDRGLSYEQYF. The CDR3, as DNA: TGTGCCAGCAGTGGGGACAGGGGACTCTCCTACGAGCAGTACTTC.

The CDR3 DNA reads as TGTGCCAGCAGCTTATCGCGGGAGAACACTGAAGCTTTCTTT. Translated: CASSLSRENTEAFF. The V call is TRBV7-2, the J call TRBJ1-1; D is unclear. V was trimmed by 2 bases and J by 1 base, leaving 8 bases between them. The germline gives CDR1 SGHTA, CDR2 FQGNSA. The CDR3 contains 14 residues. Full variable domain (remainder filled in from reference TRBV7-2 and TRBJ1-1): GAGVSQSPSNKVTEKGKDVELRCDPISGHTALYWYRQSLGQGLEFLIYFQGNSAPDKSGLPSDRFSAERTGGSVSTLTIQRTQQEDSAVYLCASSLSRENTEAFFGQGTRLTVV.

J is TRBJ1-1 and V is TRBV12-3 or TRBV12-4, with a tentative D call TRBD1 (5 bases). V was clipped by 7 bases and J by 2 bases, with 14 bases between them. The CDR3 runs to 14 residues. In DNA, the CDR3 is TGTGCCAGCACCCCGACGACAGTTAACACTGAAGCTTTCTTT. Amino acid sequence: CASTPTTVNTEAFF.

This clonotype was counted at least ten times. V is TRBV19 and J is TRBJ1-5; D is perhaps TRBD1 (6 bases). The CDR3 is made up of 14 amino acids. Germline V gene lookup returns CDR1 LNHDA and CDR2 SQIVND (reference sequence). Trimming cost V 5 bases and J 4 bases, with 12 bases left between them. The CDR3 region is CASSWAGDNQPQHF. CDR3 coding DNA: TGTGCCAGTAGTTGGGCAGGGGATAATCAGCCCCAGCATTTT.

This clonotype came up many times. The gene calls are TRBV29-1 and TRBJ2-5; either TRBD1 or TRBD2 may fit D (5 bases each). Germline V CDR1 and CDR2: SQVTM, ANQGSEA. The CDR3 extends over 15 amino acids. V was cut by 1 base and J by 2 bases, with 14 bases left in between. The chain's CDR3 is CSVEGGQGPQETQYF. Written as DNA, the CDR3 is TGCAGCGTTGAAGGAGGGCAGGGTCCACAAGAGACCCAGTACTTC.

The DNA for the CDR3 is TGTGCCAGCAGTGATACAGGTTTCTCCTACGAGCAGTACTTC. This sequence encodes CASSDTGFSYEQYF. V is TRBV6-1 and J is TRBJ2-7; maybe TRBD1 (5 bases). Trimming left V 3 bases short and J 0 bases short, with 9 bases between. Germline values: CDR1 MNHNS, CDR2 SASEGT. This CDR3 region has 14 residues.

In this sample, this clonotype turned up a few times. The chain couples TRBV3-1 to TRBJ2-7; no definite D call. V lost 2 bases and J lost 7, with 9 bases in between. The CDR3 has 12 residues. Germline-derived CDR1 and CDR2 are LGHDT and YNNKEL (reference sequence). The CDR3 sequence is CASSQTSAEQYF. The CDR3 DNA follows: TGTGCCAGCAGCCAAACCTCAGCGGAGCAGTACTTC.

This clonotype was recorded a few times. The chain joins TRBV11-2 to TRBJ2-7, with 8 bases that match TRBD1. Germline V gene lookup returns CDR1 SGHAT and CDR2 FQNNGV. V was clipped by 2 bases and J by 3 bases; unmatched bases: 15. The CDR3 runs to 18 residues. This CDR3 reads CASSLRAGTGFGYYEQYF. In nucleotides, the CDR3 is TGTGCCAGCAGCTTACGAGCAGGGACAGGTTTCGGGTACTACGAGCAGTACTTC. Filled out from reference TRBV11-2 and TRBJ2-7, the complete variable domain reads EAGVAQSPRYKIIEKRQSVAFWCNPISGHATLYWYQQILGQGPKLLIQFQNNGVVDDSQLPKDRFSAERLKGVDSTLKIQPAKLEDSAVYLCASSLRAGTGFGYYEQYFGPGTRLTVT.

This clonotype has ten or more counts. V and J are TRBV15 and TRBJ2-7, with TRBD1 identical over 9 bases. Germline CDR1 and CDR2: LNHNV and YYDKDF (reference sequence). Losses at the gene ends were 9 bases for V and 0 bases for J; bases not matched to a gene: 9. The CDR3 contains 15 residues. CDR3 DNA: TGTGCCACAACCCAAGACAGGGGGTCCTCCTACGAGCAGTACTTC. It is translated as CATTQDRGSSYEQYF.

This clonotype has at least ten counts. The chain is built from TRBV18 and TRBJ2-7, with a weak D call TRBD2 (5 bases). Germline-derived CDR1 and CDR2 are KGHSH and LQKENI. This CDR3 has 15 residues. The V and J ends lost 3 bases and 0 bases respectively, with 12 bases between them. The chain's CDR3 is CASSPVGGGSYEQYF. The DNA of the CDR3 is TGTGCCAGCTCACCCGTCGGAGGAGGCTCCTACGAGCAGTACTTC.

This clonotype was detected many times. The chain carries TRBV27 and TRBJ2-7; TRBD1 aligns across 10 bases. V shed 6 bases and J 5 bases; nucleotides not matched to a gene: 1. The V gene's germline CDR1 is MNHEY and CDR2 SMNVEV (reference sequence). The CDR3 extends over 12 amino acids. The chain's CDR3 is CASRGTGDEQYF. The CDR3 nucleotides are TGTGCCAGCAGGGGGACAGGGGACGAGCAGTACTTC.

This clonotype was counted many times. The V call is TRBV20-1, the J call TRBJ1-5; D unresolved. The CDR3 has 16 amino acids. V was trimmed by 5 bases and J by 0 bases, leaving 17 bases between them. Germline V lookup: CDR1 DFQATT, CDR2 SNEGSKA (reference sequence). The CDR3 nucleotides are TGCAGTGCTGCCCGGTCAGGCGCGTATAGCAATCAGCCCCAGCATTTT. Its translation: CSAARSGAYSNQPQHF.

The table lists this clonotype with many counts. This chain joins TRBV7-8 and TRBJ1-3; D is unclear. CDR3 length: 15 residues. V was cut by 5 bases and J by 0 bases, with 11 bases left in between. Germline assignment: CDR1 SGHVS and CDR2 FQNEAQ. CDR3 region: CASSRGRNSGNTIYF. CDR3 in DNA: TGTGCCAGCAGCCGAGGGCGCAACTCTGGAAACACCATATATTTT.

This clonotype was seen at least ten times. The chain employs TRBV7-9 and TRBJ2-7; 9 bases line up with TRBD1. Germline CDR1 and CDR2: SEHNR and FQNEAQ (reference sequence). The CDR3 contains 14 residues. Losses at the gene ends were 4 bases for V and 3 bases for J; bases not matched to a gene: 4. CDR3 sequence (DNA): TGTGCCAGCAGCTCAGGACAGGGGTTCTACGAGCAGTACTTC. It codes for CASSSGQGFYEQYF. Full variable domain (rest looked up from reference TRBV7-9 and TRBJ2-7): DTGVSQNPRHKITKRGQNVTFRCDPISEHNRLYWYRQTLGQGPEFLTYFQNEAQLEKSRLLSDRFSAERPKGSFSTLEIQRTEQGDSAMYLCASSSGQGFYEQYFGPGTRLTVT.

A note on this clonotype: This may be a read error, as it is one base from a much larger clone. The CDR3 DNA reads TGTGCCAGCAGTTTAATCCGGGAGAACATCGGGGAGCTGTTTTTT. Its protein is CASSLIRENIGELFF. J is TRBJ2-2 and V is TRBV12-3 or TRBV12-4, with D possibly matching TRBD2 (6 bases). The CDR3 length is 15 residues.

The chain employs TRBV6-5 and TRBJ2-7; D perhaps matches TRBD1 (6 bases). The V and J ends lost 0 bases and 3 bases respectively, with 12 bases between them. The CDR3 covers 15 residues. Germline V gene data show CDR1 as MNHEY and CDR2 as SVGAGI. The CDR3 bases are TGTGCCAGCAGTTACTCGGTGGGCAGGGGCTACGAGCAGTACTTC. It specifies CASSYSVGRGYEQYF.

Ten or more counts support this clonotype. In DNA, the CDR3 is TGTGCCAGCAGTCCATTCGCCGGGGGCTACACCTTC. Its protein is CASSPFAGGYTF. J is TRBJ1-2 and V is TRBV12-3 or TRBV12-4, with unresolved D. Trimming took off 5 bases at V and 8 bases at J, with 12 bases between the two ends. The CDR3 has 12 residues.